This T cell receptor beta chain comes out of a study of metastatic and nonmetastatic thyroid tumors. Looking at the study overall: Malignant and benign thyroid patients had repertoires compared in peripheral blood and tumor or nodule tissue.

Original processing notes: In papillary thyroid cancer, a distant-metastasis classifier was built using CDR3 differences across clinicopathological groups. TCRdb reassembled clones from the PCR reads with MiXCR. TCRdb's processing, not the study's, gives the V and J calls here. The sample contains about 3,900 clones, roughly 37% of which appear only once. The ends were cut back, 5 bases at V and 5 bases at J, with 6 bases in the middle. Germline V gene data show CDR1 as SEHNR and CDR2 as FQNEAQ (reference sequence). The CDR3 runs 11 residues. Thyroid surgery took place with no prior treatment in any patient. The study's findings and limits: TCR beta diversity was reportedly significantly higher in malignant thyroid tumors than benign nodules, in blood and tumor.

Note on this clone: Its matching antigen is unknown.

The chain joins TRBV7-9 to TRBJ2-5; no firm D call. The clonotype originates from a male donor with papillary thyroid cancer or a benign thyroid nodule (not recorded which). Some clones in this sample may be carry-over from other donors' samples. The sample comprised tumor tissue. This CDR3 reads CASSRKETQYF. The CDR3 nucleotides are TGTGCCAGCAGCCGAAAGGAGACCCAGTACTTC.